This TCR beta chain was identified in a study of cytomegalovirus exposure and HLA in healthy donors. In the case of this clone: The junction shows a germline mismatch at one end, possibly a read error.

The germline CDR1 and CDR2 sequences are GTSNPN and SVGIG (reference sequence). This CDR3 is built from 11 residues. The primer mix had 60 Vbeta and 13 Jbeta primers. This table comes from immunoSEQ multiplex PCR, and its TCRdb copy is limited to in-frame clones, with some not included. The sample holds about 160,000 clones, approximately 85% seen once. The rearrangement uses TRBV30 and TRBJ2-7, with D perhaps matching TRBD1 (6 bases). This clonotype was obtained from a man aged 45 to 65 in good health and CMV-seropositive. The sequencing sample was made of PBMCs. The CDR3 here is CAWSAGTFRHF. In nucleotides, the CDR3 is TGTGCCTGGAGCGCAGGGACATTCAGGCACTTC.